This T cell receptor beta chain was sequenced for a study of CD8 T cells in ankylosing spondylitis. The study's findings and limits: One TCR beta motif, made up of fewer than 10 highly homologous variants, appeared characteristic of ankylosing spondylitis blood. Disease-linked clones had a CD8+ phenotype and relatively low frequency in peripheral blood. Disease-associated clones were reportedly significantly overrepresented in matched ankylosing spondylitis synovial fluid. Before this, some motif variants had been reported in reactive arthritis synovial fluid and blood.

This clonotype was counted a few times. Its target is not known. This CDR3 region has 14 residues. The V and J ends lost 2 bases and 3 bases respectively, with 10 bases between them. In germline, CDR1 is SEHNR, CDR2 FQNEAQ (reference sequence). As the method for making TCR beta libraries, quantitative 5'-RACE with molecular barcodes was used. TCRdb used MiXCR to reprocess the 5' RACE reads, holding one entry per CDR3 protein. The sample contains roughly 370,000 distinct CDR3 sequences, approximately 20% of which appear only once. The sequence derives from a male donor with ankylosing spondylitis. The chain has TRBV7-9 and TRBJ1-2; TRBD1 is a possible D gene (6 bases). Material: blood, either unsorted or a sorted T cell fraction (not recorded which). The CDR3 reads CASSLPQGDYGYTF. The DNA of the CDR3 is TGTGCCAGCAGCTTACCACAGGGCGACTATGGCTACACCTTC.